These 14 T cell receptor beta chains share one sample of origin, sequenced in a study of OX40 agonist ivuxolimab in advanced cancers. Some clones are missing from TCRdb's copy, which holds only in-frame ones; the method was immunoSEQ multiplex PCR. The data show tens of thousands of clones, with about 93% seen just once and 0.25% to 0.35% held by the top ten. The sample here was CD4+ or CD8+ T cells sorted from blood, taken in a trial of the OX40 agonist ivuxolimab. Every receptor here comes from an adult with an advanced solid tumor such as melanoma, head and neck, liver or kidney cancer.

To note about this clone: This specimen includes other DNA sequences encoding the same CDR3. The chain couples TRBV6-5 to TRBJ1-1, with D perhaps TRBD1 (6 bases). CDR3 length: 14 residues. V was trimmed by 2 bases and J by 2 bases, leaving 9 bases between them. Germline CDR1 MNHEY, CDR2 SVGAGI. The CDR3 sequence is CASSYRGGNTEAFF. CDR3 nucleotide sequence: TGTGCCAGCAGTTACAGGGGGGGTAACACTGAAGCTTTCTTT.

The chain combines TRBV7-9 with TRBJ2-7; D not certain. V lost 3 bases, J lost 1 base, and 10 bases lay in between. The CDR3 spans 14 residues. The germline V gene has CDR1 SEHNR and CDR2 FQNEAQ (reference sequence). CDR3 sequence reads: CASSFFPNSYEQYF. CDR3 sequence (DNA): TGTGCCAGCAGCTTTTTTCCTAATTCCTACGAGCAGTACTTC.

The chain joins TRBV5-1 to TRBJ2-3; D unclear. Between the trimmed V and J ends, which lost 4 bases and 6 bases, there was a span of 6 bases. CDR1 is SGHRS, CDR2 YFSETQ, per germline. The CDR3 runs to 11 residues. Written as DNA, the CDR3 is TGCGCCAGCAGCCTCCGGGATACGCAGTATTTT. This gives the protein CASSLRDTQYF.

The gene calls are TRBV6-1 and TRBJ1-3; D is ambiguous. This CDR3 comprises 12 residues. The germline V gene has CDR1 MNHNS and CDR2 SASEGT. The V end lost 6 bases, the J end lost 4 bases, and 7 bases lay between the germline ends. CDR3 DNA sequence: TGTGCCAGCAGGCGGGCAGGAAACACCATATATTTT. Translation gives CASRRAGNTIYF.

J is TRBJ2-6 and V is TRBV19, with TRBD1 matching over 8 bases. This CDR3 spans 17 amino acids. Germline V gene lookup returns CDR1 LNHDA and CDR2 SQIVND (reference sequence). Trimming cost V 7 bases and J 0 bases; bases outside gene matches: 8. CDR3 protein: CASMRDRPHSGANVLTF. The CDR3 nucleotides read TGTGCCAGTATGAGGGACAGGCCCCACTCTGGGGCCAACGTCCTGACTTTC.

CDR3 region: CASSDFSTGELFF. The DNA for the CDR3 is TGCGCCAGCAGTGACTTCTCCACCGGGGAGCTGTTTTTT. This chain uses TRBV10-1 with TRBJ2-2; no firm D call. Trimming shortened V by 3 bases and J by 4 bases, and 6 bases separated the two germline ends. Germline V gene lookup returns CDR1 WNHNN and CDR2 SYGVQD (reference sequence). The CDR3 loop spans 13 amino acids.

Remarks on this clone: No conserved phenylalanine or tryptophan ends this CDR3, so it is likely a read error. CDR3 region: CASRALTGGNYGYTL. CDR3 sequence (DNA): TGTGCCAGCAGAGCCCTCACAGGAGGTAACTATGGCTACACCCTC. This chain links TRBV28 with TRBJ1-2; perhaps TRBD1 as D (5 bases). V lost 6 bases to trimming and J lost 1 base, with 15 bases between them. Germline V gene lookup returns CDR1 MDHEN and CDR2 SYDVKM. The CDR3 length is 15 residues.

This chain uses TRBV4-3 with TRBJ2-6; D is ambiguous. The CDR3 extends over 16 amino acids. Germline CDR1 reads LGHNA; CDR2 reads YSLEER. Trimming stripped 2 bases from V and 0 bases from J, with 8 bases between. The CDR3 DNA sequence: TGCGCCAGCAGCCAAAGTTGGAGCTCTGGGGCCAACGTCCTGACTTTC. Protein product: CASSQSWSSGANVLTF.

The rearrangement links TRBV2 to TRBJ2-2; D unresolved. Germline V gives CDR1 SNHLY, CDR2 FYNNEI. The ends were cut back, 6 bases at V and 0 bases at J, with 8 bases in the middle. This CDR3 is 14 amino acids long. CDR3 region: CASRASTNTGELFF. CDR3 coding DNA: TGTGCCAGCAGGGCGTCCACGAACACCGGGGAGCTGTTTTTT.

The CDR3 loop reads CASSSRDTRSNTEAFF. The DNA for the CDR3 is TGTGCCAGCAGTTCCCGGGACACGAGAAGTAACACTGAAGCTTTCTTT. The rearrangement joins TRBV28 to TRBJ1-1; D is possibly TRBD1 (6 bases). The CDR3 has 16 residues. With 4 bases removed from V and 2 bases from J, the gap between germline ends came to 17 bases. Germline V gene sequence: CDR1 MDHEN, CDR2 SYDVKM.

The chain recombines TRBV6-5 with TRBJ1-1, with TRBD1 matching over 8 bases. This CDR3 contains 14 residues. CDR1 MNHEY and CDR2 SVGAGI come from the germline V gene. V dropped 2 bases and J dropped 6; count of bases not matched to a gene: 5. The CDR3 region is CASSYGGQGSEAFF. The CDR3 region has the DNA TGTGCCAGCAGTTACGGAGGACAGGGATCTGAAGCTTTCTTT.

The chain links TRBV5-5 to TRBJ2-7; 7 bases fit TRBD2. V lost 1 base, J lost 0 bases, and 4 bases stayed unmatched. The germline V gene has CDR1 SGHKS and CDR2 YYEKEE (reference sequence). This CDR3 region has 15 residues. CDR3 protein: CASSLHGGSSYEQYF. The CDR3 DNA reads TGTGCCAGCAGCTTGCACGGCGGGAGCTCCTACGAGCAGTACTTC. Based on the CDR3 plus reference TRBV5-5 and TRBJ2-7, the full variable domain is DAGVTQSPTHLIKTRGQQVTLRCSPISGHKSVSWYQQVLGQGPQFIFQYYEKEERGRGNFPDRFSARQFPNYSSELNVNALLLGDSALYLCASSLHGGSSYEQYFGPGTRLTVT.

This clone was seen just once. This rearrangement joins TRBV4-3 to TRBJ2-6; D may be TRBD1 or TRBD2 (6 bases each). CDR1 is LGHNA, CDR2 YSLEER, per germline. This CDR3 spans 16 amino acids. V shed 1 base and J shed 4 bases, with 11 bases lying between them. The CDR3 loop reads CASSQVEGEGANVLTF. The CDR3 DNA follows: TGCGCCAGCAGCCAAGTGGAGGGGGAAGGGGCCAACGTCCTGACTTTC.

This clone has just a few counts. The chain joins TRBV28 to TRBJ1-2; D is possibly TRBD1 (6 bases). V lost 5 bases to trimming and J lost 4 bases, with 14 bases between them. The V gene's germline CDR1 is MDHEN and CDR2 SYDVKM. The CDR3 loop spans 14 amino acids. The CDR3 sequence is CASSPGQLSYGYTF. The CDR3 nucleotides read TGTGCCAGCAGTCCCGGACAGTTAAGCTATGGCTACACCTTC.